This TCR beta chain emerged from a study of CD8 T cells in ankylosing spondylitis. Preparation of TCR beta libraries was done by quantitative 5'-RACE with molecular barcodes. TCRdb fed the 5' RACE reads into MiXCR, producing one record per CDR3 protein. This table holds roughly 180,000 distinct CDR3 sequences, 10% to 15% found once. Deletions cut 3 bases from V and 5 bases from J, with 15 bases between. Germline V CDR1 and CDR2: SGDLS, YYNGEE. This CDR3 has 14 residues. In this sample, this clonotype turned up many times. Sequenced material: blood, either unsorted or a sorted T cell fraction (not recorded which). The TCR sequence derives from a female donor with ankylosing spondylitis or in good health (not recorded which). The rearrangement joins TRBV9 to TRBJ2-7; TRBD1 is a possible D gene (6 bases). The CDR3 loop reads CASSGGLGANEQYF. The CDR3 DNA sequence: TGTGCCAGCAGCGGTGGACTGGGGGCAAACGAGCAGTACTTC. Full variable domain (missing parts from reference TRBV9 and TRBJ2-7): DSGVTQTPKHLITATGQRVTLRCSPRSGDLSVYWYQQSLDQGLQFLIQYYNGEERAKGNILERFSAQQFPDLHSELNLSSLELGDSALYFCASSGGLGANEQYFGPGTRLTVT.